This is a list of T cell receptor beta chains from one sample in a study of T cells in localized non-small cell lung cancer. The method was immunoSEQ multiplex PCR; TCRdb's version includes in-frame clones alone and lacks a portion of them. The sample holds approximately 52,000 clones, approximately 80% seen once. The material was peripheral blood, obtained before any cancer treatment. The receptors come from a man aged 35 to 69 with stage I squamous cell lung carcinoma. Each CDR3 is given with its conserved first and last residue. The order of the fields is V gene, D gene, J gene, CDR3 protein, CDR3 DNA. A D gene is named only where the DNA matches it firmly.

TRBV9	NA	TRBJ2-7	CASSVATGETYEQYF	TGTGCCAGCAGCGTAGCCACGGGGGAGACCTACGAGCAGTACTTC
TRBV6-1	NA	TRBJ1-2	CASSEQGGWNGYTF	TGTGCCAGCAGTGAACAGGGAGGATGGAATGGCTACACCTTC
TRBV19	NA	TRBJ2-2	CASTSGTYTGELFF	TGTGCCAGTACCTCGGGCACCTACACCGGGGAGCTGTTTTTT
TRBV7-8	NA	TRBJ1-4	CASSLSPQWDEKLFF	TGTGCCAGCAGCTTAAGTCCACAGTGGGATGAAAAACTGTTTTTT
TRBV6-5	NA	TRBJ1-1	CASSWGVGNTEAFF	TGTGCCAGCAGTTGGGGAGTAGGGAACACTGAAGCTTTCTTT
TRBV4-3	NA	TRBJ1-6	CASSQPGRNSPLHF	TGCGCCAGCAGCCAACCAGGGCGAAATTCACCCCTCCACTTT
TRBV5-1	TRBD2	TRBJ2-3	CASSLTGDYTDTQYF	TGCGCCAGCAGCTTGACGGGGGACTACACAGATACGCAGTATTTT
TRBV7-9	NA	TRBJ1-2	CASSPDVYGYTF	TGTGCCAGCAGTCCTGACGTGTATGGCTACACCTTC
TRBV4-2	NA	TRBJ2-7	CASSANPGVGYYEQYF	TGTGCCAGCAGCGCAAATCCAGGGGTAGGGTACTACGAGCAGTACTTC
TRBV11-2	NA	TRBJ1-2	CASSWSGDGYTF	TGTGCCAGCAGCTGGTCGGGGGACGGCTACACCTTC